The 10 T cell receptor beta chains below come from one sample, sequenced in a study of brain T cells in children with intractable seizures. TCRdb's copy holds only in-frame clones and misses some; the assay was immunoSEQ multiplex PCR. Of approximately 23,000 clones in the sample, approximately 94% were seen once. Sequenced here: peripheral blood, sampled at surgery. The source is a boy aged 5-17 years with focal cortical dysplasia and intractable seizures.

The chain links TRBV6-1 to TRBJ2-2; tentatively, D is TRBD1 or TRBD2 (6 bases each). The length of the CDR3 is 14 residues. V was clipped by 2 bases and J by 9 bases, with 13 bases between them. Germline CDR1 MNHNS, CDR2 SASEGT. The CDR3 is CASSEWRGMRELFF. Written as DNA, the CDR3 is TGTGCCAGCAGTGAATGGAGGGGGATGCGGGAGCTGTTTTTT.

V is TRBV3-1 (or the pseudogene TRBV3-2) and J is TRBJ2-3, with TRBD2 as a possible D gene (5 bases). CDR3 length equals 16 residues. With 3 bases removed from V and 3 bases from J, the gap between germline ends came to 16 bases. Germline CDR1 is LGHDT and CDR2 is YNNKEL (reference sequence). CDR3 amino acids: CASSHLGGRGTDTQYF. In DNA form, the CDR3 reads TGTGCCAGCAGCCATTTGGGCGGCCGGGGAACAGATACGCAGTATTTT.

The genes are TRBV7-9 and TRBJ2-1, with TRBD1 matching 7 bases. The germline gives CDR1 SEHNR, CDR2 FQNEAQ (reference sequence). There are 15 residues in the CDR3. With 6 bases clipped from V and 4 bases from J, the junction kept 9 bases outside the gene matches. The CDR3 is CASSPGQEEYNEQFF. The CDR3 DNA is TGTGCCAGCAGTCCCGGACAGGAGGAGTACAATGAGCAGTTCTTC.

This clone was counted once. The V call is TRBV6-4, the J call TRBJ2-3; possible D gene TRBD1, 6 bases. The CDR3 contains 16 residues. Trimming shortened V by 3 bases and J by 1 base, and 14 bases separated the two germline ends. CDR1 is MRHNA and CDR2 is SNTAGT in the germline V gene. The CDR3 bases are TGTGCCAGCAGTGAGCTAGCAGGGGAAGGCACAGATACGCAGTATTTT. Translated, it gives CASSELAGEGTDTQYF.

This chain connects TRBV7-8 to TRBJ1-1, with D maybe TRBD1 (5 bases). Germline CDR1 reads SGHVS; CDR2 reads FQNEAQ. The CDR3 is 14 amino acids. Trimming took 8 bases from V and 0 from J, leaving 13 bases between them. This chain's CDR3 is CASLPGRLNTEAFF. The CDR3 DNA follows: TGTGCCAGCTTACCGGGACGGCTGAACACTGAAGCTTTCTTT.

This sequence joins TRBV7-9 and TRBJ2-5; D gene ambiguous. The V gene's germline CDR1 is SEHNR and CDR2 FQNEAQ (reference sequence). V was shortened by 6 bases and J by 2 bases, with 10 bases between the two germline ends. CDR3 length: 13 amino acids. The CDR3 protein is CASRSGQQETQYF. The DNA for the CDR3 is TGTGCCAGCAGGTCAGGTCAACAAGAGACCCAGTACTTC.

This chain connects TRBV19 to TRBJ1-2; D is unclear. CDR1 LNHDA and CDR2 SQIVND come from the germline V gene (reference sequence). The CDR3 loop spans 13 amino acids. Trimming took off 2 bases at V and 3 bases at J, with 7 bases between the two ends. The CDR3 DNA reads as TGTGCCAGTAGTATAACGGCGGACTATGGCTACACCTTC. This encodes CASSITADYGYTF.

The chain recombines TRBV5-1 with TRBJ1-4, with 7 bases matching TRBD1. Germline V lookup: CDR1 SGHRS, CDR2 YFSETQ. V lost 1 base, J lost 7 bases, and 7 bases stayed unmatched. The CDR3 is 15 amino acids. The CDR3 sequence: CASSLNRGRVEKLFF. As DNA, the CDR3 is TGCGCCAGCAGCTTGAATAGGGGGCGGGTTGAAAAACTGTTTTTT.

The chain links TRBV12-3 or TRBV12-4 to TRBJ1-2, with D perhaps TRBD1 (5 bases). CDR3 length: 11 residues. The ends were cut back, 6 bases at V and 4 bases at J, with 6 bases in the middle. The CDR3 DNA sequence: TGTGCCAGCAGCGACAGCTATGGCTACACCTTC. It encodes CASSDSYGYTF.

J is TRBJ1-1 and V is TRBV5-4; possibly TRBD1 for D (5 bases). From germline, CDR1 is SGHNT and CDR2 YYREEE (reference sequence). V was trimmed by 2 bases and J by 0 bases, leaving 14 bases between them. The CDR3 sequence is 16 residues long. The CDR3 spells CASSLGVGRMNTEAFF. For the CDR3, the DNA is TGTGCCAGCAGCTTAGGGGTGGGGAGGATGAACACTGAAGCTTTCTTT.